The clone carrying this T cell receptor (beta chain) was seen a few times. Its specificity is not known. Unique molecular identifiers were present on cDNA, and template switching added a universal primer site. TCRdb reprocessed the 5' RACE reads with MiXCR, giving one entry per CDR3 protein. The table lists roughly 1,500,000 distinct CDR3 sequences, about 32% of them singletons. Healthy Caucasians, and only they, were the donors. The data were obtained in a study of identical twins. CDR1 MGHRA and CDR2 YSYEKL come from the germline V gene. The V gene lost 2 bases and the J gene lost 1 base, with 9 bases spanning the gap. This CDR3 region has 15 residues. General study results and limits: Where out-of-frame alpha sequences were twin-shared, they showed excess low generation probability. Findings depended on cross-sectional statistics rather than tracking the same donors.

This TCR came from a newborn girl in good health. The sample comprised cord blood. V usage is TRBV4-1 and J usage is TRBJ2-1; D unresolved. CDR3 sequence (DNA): TGCGCCAGCAGCCAACCGCGTAGGTCCTACAATGAGCAGTTCTTC. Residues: CASSQPRRSYNEQFF.